This T cell receptor (beta chain) was captured in a study of shared clonotypes between healthy human individuals. Study results and caveats: Expectations were that clonotype sharing among donors would be affected by sequencing depth. Of the naive CD4 clonotypes, about 5% were shared across a few donors.

The donor cohort consisted entirely of Caucasian adults residing in Nashville, Tennessee. CDR1 and CDR2 (germline): SGHTA, FQGTGA. The CDR3 loop spans 13 amino acids. V shed 1 base and J 7 bases; nucleotides not matched to a gene: 3. Regarding this clone: The antigen is not known. Different DNA sequences within this sample yield the same CDR3.

Measured with immunoSEQ multiplex PCR; TCRdb has only the in-frame clones, and not every one. The table has some 1,600,000 clones, 95% to 99% seen once. The source of this sequence is a man aged 25-45 years in good health. Sequences were obtained from naive CD4+ T cells sorted from blood. Subset specified: CD45RA+ positively selected. This rearrangement joins TRBV7-3 to TRBJ1-2; 7 positions agree with TRBD1. CDR3 amino acids: CASSLNRGLGYTF. The CDR3 DNA reads as TGTGCCAGCAGCTTAAACAGGGGTCTTGGCTACACCTTC.